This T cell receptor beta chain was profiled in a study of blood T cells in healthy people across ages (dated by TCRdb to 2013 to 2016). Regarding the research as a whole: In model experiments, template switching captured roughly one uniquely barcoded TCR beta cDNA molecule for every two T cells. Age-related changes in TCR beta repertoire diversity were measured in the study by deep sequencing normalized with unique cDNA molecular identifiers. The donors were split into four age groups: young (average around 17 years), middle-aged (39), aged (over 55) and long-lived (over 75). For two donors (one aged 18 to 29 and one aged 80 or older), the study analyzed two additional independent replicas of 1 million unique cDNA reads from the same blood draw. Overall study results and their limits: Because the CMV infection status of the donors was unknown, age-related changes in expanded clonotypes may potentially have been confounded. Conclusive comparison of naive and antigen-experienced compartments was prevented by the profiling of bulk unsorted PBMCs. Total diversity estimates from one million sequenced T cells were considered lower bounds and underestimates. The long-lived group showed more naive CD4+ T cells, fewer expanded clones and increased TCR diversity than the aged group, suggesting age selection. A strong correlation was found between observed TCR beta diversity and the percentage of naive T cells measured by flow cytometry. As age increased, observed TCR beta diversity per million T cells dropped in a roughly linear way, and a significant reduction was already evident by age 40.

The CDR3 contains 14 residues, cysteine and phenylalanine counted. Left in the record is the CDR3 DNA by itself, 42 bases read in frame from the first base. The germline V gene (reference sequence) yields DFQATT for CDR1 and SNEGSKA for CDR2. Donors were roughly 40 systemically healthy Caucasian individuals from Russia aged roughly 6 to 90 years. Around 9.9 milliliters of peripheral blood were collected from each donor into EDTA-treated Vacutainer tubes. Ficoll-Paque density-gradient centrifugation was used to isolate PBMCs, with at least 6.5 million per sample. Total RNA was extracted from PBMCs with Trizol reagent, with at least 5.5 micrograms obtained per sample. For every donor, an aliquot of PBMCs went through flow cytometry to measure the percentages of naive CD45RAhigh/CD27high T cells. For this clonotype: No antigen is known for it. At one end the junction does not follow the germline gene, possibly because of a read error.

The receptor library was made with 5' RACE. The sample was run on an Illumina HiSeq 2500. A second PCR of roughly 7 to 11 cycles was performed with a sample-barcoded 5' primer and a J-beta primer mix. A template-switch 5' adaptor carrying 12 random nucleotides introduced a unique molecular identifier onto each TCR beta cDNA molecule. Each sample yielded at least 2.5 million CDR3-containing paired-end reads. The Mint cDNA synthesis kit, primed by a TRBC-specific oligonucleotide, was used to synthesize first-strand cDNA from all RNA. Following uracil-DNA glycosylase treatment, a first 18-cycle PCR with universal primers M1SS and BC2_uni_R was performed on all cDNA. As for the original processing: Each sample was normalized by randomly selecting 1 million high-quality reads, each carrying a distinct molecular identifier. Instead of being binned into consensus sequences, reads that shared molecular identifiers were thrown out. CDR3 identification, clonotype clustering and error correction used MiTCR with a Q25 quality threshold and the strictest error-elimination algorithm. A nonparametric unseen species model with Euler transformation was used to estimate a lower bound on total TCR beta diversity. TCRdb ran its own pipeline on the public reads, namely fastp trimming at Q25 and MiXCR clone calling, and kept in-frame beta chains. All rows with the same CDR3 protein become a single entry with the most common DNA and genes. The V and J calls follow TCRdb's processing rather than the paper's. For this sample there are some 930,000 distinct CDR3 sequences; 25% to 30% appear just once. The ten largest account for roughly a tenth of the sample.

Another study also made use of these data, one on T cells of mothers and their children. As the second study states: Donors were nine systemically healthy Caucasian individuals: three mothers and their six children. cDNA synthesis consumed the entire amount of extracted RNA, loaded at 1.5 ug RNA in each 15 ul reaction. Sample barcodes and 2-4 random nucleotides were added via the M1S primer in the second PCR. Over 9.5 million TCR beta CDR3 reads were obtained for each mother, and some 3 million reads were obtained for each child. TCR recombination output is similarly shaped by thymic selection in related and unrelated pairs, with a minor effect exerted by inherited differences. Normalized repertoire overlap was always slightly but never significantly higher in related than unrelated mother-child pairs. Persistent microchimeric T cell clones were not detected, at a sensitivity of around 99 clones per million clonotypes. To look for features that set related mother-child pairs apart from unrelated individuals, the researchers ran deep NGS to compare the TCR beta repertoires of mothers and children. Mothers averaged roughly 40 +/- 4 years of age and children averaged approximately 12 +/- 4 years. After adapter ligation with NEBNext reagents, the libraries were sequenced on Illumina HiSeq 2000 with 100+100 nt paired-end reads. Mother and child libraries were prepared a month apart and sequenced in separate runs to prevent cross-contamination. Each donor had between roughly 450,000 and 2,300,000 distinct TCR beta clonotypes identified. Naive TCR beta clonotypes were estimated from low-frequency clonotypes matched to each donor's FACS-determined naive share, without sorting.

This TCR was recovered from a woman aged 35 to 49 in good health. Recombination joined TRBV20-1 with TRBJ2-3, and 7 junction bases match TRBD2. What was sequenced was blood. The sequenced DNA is TGCAGTGCTAGGCGCGGGGGAAGCACAGATGCGCAGTATTTT. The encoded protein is CSARRGGSTDAQYF.